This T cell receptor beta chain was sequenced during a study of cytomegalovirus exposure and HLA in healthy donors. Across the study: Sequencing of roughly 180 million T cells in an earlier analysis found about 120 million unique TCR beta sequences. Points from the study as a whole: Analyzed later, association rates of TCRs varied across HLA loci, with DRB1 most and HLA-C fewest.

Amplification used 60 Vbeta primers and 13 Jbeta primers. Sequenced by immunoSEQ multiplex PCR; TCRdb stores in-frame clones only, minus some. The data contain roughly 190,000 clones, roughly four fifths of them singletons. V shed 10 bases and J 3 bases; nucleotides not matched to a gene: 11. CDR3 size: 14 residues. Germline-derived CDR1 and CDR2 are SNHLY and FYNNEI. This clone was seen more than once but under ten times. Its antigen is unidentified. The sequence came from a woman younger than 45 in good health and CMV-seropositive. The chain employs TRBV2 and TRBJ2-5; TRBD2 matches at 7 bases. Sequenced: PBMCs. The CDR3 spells CAMYGLEEKETQYF. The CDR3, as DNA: TGTGCCATGTATGGACTAGAGGAAAAAGAGACCCAGTACTTC.